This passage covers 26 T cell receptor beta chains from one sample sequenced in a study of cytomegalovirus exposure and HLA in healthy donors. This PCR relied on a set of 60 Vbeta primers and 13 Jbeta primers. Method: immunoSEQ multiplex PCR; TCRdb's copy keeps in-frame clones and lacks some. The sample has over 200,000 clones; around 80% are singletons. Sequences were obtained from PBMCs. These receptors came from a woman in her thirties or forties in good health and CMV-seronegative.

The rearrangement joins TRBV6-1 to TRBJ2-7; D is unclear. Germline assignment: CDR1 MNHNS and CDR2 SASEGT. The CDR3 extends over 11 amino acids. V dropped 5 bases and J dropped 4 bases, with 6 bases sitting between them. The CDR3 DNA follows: TGTGCCAGCAGTTACAAGTACGAGCAGTACTTC. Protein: CASSYKYEQYF.

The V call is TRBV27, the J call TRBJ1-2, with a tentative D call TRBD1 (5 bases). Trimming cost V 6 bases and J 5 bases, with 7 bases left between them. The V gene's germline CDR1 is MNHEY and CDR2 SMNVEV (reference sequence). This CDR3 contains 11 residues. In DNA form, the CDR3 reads TGTGCCAGCAGGTCAGGGTATGGCTACACCTTC. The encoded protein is CASRSGYGYTF.

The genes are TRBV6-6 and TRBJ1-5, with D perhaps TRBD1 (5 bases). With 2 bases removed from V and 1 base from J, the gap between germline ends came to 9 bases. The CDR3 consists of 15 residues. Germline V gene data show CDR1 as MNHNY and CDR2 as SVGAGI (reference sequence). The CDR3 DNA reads TGTGCCAGCAGTTACGACAGATCCAGCAATCAGCCCCAGCATTTT. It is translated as CASSYDRSSNQPQHF.

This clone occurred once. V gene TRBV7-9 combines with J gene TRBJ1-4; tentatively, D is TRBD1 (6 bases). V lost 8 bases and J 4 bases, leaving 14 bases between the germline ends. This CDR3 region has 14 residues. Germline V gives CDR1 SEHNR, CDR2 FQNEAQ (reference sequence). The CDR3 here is CASQKGQINEKLFF. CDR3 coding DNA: TGTGCCAGCCAAAAGGGACAAATTAATGAAAAACTGTTTTTT.

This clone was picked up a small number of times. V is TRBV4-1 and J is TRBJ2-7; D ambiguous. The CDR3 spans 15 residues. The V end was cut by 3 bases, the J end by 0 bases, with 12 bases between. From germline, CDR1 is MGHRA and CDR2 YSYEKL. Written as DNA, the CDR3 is TGCGCCAGCAGCCAGGCTGTCTCGTACTCCTACGAGCAGTACTTC. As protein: CASSQAVSYSYEQYF.

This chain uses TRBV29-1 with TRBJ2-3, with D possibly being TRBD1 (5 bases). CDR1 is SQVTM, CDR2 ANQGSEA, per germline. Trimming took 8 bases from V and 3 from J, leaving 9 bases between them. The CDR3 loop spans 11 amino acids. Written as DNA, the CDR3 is TGCAGCTCCAGACAGACAGATACGCAGTATTTT. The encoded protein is CSSRQTDTQYF.

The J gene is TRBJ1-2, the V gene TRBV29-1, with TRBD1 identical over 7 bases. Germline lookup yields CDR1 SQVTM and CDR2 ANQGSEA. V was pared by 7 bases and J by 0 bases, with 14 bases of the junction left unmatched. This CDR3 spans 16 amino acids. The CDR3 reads CSAGTASLKANYGYTF. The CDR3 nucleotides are TGCAGCGCGGGGACAGCCTCCCTTAAAGCTAACTATGGCTACACCTTC.

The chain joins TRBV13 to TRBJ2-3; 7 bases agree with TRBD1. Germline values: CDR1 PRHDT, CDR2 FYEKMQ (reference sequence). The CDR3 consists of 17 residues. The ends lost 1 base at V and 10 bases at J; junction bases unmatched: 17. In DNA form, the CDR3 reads TGTGCCAGCAGCTTAGATGTGACAGGGACCGGCCTGGGCGCGCAGTATTTT. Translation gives CASSLDVTGTGLGAQYF.

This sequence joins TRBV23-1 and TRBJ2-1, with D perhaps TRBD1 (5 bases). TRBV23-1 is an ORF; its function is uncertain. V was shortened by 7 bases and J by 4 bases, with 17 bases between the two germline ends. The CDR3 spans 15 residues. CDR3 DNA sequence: TGCGCCAGCACTATTTGCAGGGTTACGTACAATGAGCAGTTCTTC. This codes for CASTICRVTYNEQFF.

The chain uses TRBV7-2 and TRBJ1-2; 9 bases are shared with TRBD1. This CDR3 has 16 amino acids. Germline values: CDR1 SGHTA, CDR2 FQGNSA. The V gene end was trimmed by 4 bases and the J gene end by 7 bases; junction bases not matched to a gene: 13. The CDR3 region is CASSYMGQGVLGGYTF. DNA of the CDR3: TGTGCCAGCAGCTACATGGGACAGGGTGTGTTGGGTGGCTACACCTTC.

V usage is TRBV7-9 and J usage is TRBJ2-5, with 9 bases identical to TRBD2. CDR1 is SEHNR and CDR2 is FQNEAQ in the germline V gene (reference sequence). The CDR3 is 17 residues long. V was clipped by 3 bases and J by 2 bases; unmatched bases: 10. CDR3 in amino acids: CASSFQGGTSLQETQYF. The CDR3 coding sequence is TGTGCCAGCAGCTTCCAAGGGGGGACTAGCCTTCAAGAGACCCAGTACTTC. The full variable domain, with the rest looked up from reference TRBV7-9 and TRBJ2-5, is DTGVSQNPRHKITKRGQNVTFRCDPISEHNRLYWYRQTLGQGPEFLTYFQNEAQLEKSRLLSDRFSAERPKGSFSTLEIQRTEQGDSAMYLCASSFQGGTSLQETQYFGPGTRLLVL.

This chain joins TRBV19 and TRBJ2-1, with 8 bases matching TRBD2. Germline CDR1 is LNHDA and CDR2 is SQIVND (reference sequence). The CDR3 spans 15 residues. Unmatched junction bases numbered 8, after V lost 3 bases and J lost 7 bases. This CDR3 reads CASSMSGGLWNEQFF. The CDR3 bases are TGTGCCAGTAGTATGTCGGGGGGGCTGTGGAATGAGCAGTTCTTC.

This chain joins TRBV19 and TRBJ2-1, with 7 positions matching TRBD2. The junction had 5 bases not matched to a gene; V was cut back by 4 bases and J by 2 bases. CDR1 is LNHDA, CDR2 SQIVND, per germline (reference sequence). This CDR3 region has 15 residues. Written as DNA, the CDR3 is TGTGCCAGTAGTAAGAAAGCGGGGCCCTACAATGAGCAGTTCTTC. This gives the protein CASSKKAGPYNEQFF.

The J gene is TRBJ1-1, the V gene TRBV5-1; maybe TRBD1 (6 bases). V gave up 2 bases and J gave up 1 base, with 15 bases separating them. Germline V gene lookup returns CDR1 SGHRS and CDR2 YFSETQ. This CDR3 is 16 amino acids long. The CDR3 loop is CASSLQGLGANTEAFF. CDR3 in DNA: TGCGCCAGCAGCTTACAGGGTTTAGGGGCGAACACTGAAGCTTTCTTT.

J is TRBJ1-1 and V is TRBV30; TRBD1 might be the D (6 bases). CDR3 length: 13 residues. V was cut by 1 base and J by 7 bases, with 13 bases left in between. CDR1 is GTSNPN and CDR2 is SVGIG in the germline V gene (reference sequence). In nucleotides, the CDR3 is TGTGCCTGGAGTGATGACAGGCCTCTTGAAGCTTTCTTT. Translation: CAWSDDRPLEAFF.

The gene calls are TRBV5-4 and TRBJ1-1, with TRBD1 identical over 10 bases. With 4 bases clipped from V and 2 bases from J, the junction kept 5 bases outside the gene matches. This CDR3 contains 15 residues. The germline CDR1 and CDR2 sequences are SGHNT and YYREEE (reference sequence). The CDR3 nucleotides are TGTGCCAGCAGCCCGATGACAGGGGGCAACACTGAAGCTTTCTTT. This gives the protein CASSPMTGGNTEAFF.

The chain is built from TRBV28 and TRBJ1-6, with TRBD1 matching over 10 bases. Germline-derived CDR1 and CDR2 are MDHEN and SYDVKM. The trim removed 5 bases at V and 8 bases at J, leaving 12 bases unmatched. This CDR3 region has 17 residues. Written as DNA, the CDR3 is TGTGCCAGCAGTCTCACCTTTGGGACAGGGGCCTATTCACCCCTCCACTTT. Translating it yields CASSLTFGTGAYSPLHF.

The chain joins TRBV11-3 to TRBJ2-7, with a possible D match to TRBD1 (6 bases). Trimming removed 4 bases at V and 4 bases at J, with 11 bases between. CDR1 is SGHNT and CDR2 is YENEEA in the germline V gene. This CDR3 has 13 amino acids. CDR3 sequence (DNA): TGTGCCAGCAGCTCAGATGACAGGTACGAGCAGTACTTC. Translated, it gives CASSSDDRYEQYF.

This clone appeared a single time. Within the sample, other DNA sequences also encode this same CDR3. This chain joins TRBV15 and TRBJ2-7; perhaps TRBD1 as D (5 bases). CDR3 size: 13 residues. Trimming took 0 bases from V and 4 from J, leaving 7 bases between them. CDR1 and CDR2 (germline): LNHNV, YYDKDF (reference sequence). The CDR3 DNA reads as TGTGCCACCAGCAGAGACCAGGGATACGAGCAGTACTTC. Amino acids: CATSRDQGYEQYF.

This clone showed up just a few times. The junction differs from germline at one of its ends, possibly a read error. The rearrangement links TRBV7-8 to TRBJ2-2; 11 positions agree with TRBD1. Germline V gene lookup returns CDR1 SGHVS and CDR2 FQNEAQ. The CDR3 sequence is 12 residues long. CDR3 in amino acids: CASSFGTGGLFF. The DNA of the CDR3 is TGTGCCAGCAGCTTCGGGACAGGGGGGCTGTTTTTT.

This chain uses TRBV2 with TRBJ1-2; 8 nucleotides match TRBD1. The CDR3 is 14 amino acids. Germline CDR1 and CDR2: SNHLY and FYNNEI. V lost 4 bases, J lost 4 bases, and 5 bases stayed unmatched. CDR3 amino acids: CASSGTGRAYGYTF. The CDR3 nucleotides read TGTGCCAGCAGTGGGACAGGGAGGGCCTATGGCTACACCTTC.

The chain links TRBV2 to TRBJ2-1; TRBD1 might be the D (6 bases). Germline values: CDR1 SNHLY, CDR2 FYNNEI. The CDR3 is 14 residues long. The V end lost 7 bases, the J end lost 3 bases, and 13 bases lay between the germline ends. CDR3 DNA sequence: TGTGCCAGCATTAAAGGACAGAACTACAATGAGCAGTTCTTC. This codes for CASIKGQNYNEQFF.

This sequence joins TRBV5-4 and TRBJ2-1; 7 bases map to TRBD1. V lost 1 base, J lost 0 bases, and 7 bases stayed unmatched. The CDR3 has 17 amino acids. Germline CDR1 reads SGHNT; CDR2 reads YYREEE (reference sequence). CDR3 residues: CASSLRGGVSSYNEQFF. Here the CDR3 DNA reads TGTGCCAGCAGCTTGAGAGGGGGCGTGAGCTCCTACAATGAGCAGTTCTTC.

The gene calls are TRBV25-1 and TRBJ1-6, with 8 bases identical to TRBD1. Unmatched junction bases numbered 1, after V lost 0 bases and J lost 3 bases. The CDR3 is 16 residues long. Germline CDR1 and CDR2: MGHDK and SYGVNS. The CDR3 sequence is CASSEYDRGYNSPLHF. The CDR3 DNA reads TGTGCCAGCAGTGAATATGACAGGGGCTATAATTCACCCCTCCACTTT.

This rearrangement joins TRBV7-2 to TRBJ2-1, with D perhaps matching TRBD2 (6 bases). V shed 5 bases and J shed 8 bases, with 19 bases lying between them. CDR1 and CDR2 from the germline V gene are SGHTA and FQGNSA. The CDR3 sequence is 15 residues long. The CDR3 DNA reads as TGTGCCAGCAGCCGTACTGGGGGGACCGGGTATGAGCAGTTCTTC. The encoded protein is CASSRTGGTGYEQFF.

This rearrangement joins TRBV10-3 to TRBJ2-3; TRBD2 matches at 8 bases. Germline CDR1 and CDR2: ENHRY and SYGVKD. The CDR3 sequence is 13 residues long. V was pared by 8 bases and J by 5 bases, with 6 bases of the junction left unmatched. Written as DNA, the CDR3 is TGTGCCATCTCCCGGGGGGGCTTAGATACGCAGTATTTT. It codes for CAISRGGLDTQYF.